This passage covers 26 T cell receptor beta chains from one sample sequenced in a study of blood T cell repertoires in COVID-19 (dated by TCRdb to about 2020). The library relied on the immunoSEQ multiplex PCR assay. TCRdb stores this immuneACCESS table with in-frame sequences only. Part of the clones is absent; in the studies checked, under half of the shortfall reflects unresolved V genes, and no reason is known for the rest. The sample table lists 120,000 or so clones, about three quarters of them with a count of one. The ten biggest clones cover around 5.9% of the sample. The sequenced material came from peripheral blood. Receptors originate from a man aged 65 to 79 with acute or convalescent COVID-19.

V is TRBV6-5 and J is TRBJ1-6; the D is unclear. The length of the CDR3 is 15 residues. Trimming pared 2 bases from V and 5 bases from J, leaving 10 bases between. CDR1 MNHEY and CDR2 SVGAGI come from the germline V gene. The CDR3 sequence is CASSYRQTNNSPLHF. In DNA form, the CDR3 reads TGTGCCAGCAGTTACAGGCAGACAAATAATTCACCCCTCCACTTT.

This rearrangement joins TRBV30 to TRBJ1-5; the match to TRBD1 covers 7 bases. The CDR3 covers 16 residues. J was trimmed by 4 bases and V by 1 base; bases with no gene match: 10. Germline lookup yields CDR1 GTSNPN and CDR2 SVGIG (reference sequence). CDR3 amino acids: CAWSAKQGRINQPQHF. Written as DNA, the CDR3 is TGTGCCTGGAGTGCCAAACAGGGGCGGATTAATCAGCCCCAGCATTTT.

This chain joins TRBV29-1 and TRBJ1-5; 8 bases map to TRBD1. V was clipped by 6 bases and J by 1 base; unmatched bases: 5. CDR3 size: 14 residues. Germline lookup yields CDR1 SQVTM and CDR2 ANQGSEA. The CDR3 sequence is CSVGQGSSNQPQHF. CDR3 coding DNA: TGCAGCGTAGGACAGGGAAGCAGCAATCAGCCCCAGCATTTT.

CDR3 residues: CASSASQGSGNYGYTF. The DNA for the CDR3 is TGTGCCAGCAGCGCCTCTCAGGGAAGTGGCAACTATGGCTACACCTTC. V is TRBV9 and J is TRBJ1-2; possibly TRBD1 for D (5 bases). The CDR3 loop spans 16 amino acids. The germline V gene has CDR1 SGDLS and CDR2 YYNGEE. The V gene lost 3 bases and the J gene lost 2 bases, with 17 bases spanning the gap.

The chain combines TRBV25-1 with TRBJ2-2, with D maybe TRBD1 (5 bases). The CDR3 extends over 12 amino acids. The germline V gene encodes CDR1 MGHDK and CDR2 SYGVNS. Trimming took 4 bases from V and 7 from J, leaving 7 bases between them. CDR3: CASSGGHGELFF. CDR3 in DNA: TGTGCCAGCAGTGGGGGCCACGGGGAGCTGTTTTTT.

In regard to this clone: Other nucleotide sequences in the sample specify the same CDR3. V is TRBV5-1 and J is TRBJ2-1; a weak D match, TRBD1 (6 bases). Trimming shortened V by 4 bases and J by 7 bases, and 15 bases separated the two germline ends. The CDR3 spans 14 residues. Germline CDR1 is SGHRS and CDR2 is YFSETQ. CDR3 protein: CASSPGTSGNEQFF. The CDR3 region has the DNA TGCGCCAGCAGCCCCGGGACATCAGGGAATGAGCAGTTCTTC. The full variable domain, its missing parts supplied by reference TRBV5-1 and TRBJ2-1, is KAGVTQTPRYLIKTRGQQVTLSCSPISGHRSVSWYQQTPGQGLQFLFEYFSETQRNKGNFPGRFSGRQFSNSRSEMNVSTLELGDSALYLCASSPGTSGNEQFFGPGTRLTVL.

V gene TRBV5-1 combines with J gene TRBJ2-1; tentatively, D is TRBD1 (6 bases). The V end was cut by 3 bases, the J end by 2 bases, with 12 bases between. From germline, CDR1 is SGHRS and CDR2 YFSETQ. This CDR3 spans 15 amino acids. This chain's CDR3 is CASSSGQTAYNEQFF. The CDR3 DNA is TGCGCCAGCAGCTCCGGACAGACGGCCTACAATGAGCAGTTCTTC.

CDR3 sequence: CATSRDRGTSGSRTQYF. CDR3 DNA sequence: TGTGCCACCAGCAGAGACCGGGGAACTAGCGGGAGTCGCACGCAGTATTTT. The chain employs TRBV15 and TRBJ2-3; 11 bases fit TRBD2. CDR3 size: 17 residues. V gave up 0 bases and J gave up 9 bases; unmatched junction bases: 11. Germline values: CDR1 LNHNV, CDR2 YYDKDF (reference sequence).

The chain recombines TRBV28 with TRBJ1-1, with 8 bases identical to TRBD1. This CDR3 region has 15 residues. Losses at the gene ends were 3 bases for V and 12 bases for J; bases not matched to a gene: 15. Germline V gives CDR1 MDHEN, CDR2 SYDVKM. The CDR3 loop is CASSFPSGQGRGPFF. The CDR3, as DNA: TGTGCCAGCAGTTTTCCGAGCGGACAGGGCCGGGGCCCTTTCTTT.

This chain links TRBV19 with TRBJ2-7, with 7 bases fitting TRBD2. CDR1 and CDR2 (germline): LNHDA, SQIVND (reference sequence). V was clipped by 4 bases and J by 2 bases; unmatched bases: 11. The CDR3 sequence is 16 residues long. CDR3 loop: CASSTPGEGGTYEQYF. CDR3 nucleotide sequence: TGTGCCAGTAGTACCCCCGGGGAGGGTGGCACCTACGAGCAGTACTTC.

This sequence joins TRBV7-9 and TRBJ1-1; no clear D. This CDR3 region has 13 residues. V was pared by 6 bases and J by 3 bases, with 11 bases between. Germline-derived CDR1 and CDR2 are SEHNR and FQNEAQ (reference sequence). In DNA form, the CDR3 reads TGTGCCAGCAGGAGAACCGAGTACACTGAAGCTTTCTTT. This sequence encodes CASRRTEYTEAFF.

Only one count was recorded for this clone. This sequence joins TRBV27 and TRBJ2-7; 9 bases are a match to TRBD1. Germline V gives CDR1 MNHEY, CDR2 SMNVEV (reference sequence). There are 14 residues in the CDR3. Trimming removed 3 bases from V and 7 bases from J; junction bases left unmatched: 7. CDR3 protein: CASSLQGTGMEQYF. CDR3 sequence (DNA): TGTGCCAGCAGTTTGCAGGGGACAGGGATGGAGCAGTACTTC.

This clone was detected only a few times. This chain connects TRBV7-9 to TRBJ1-2; D gene unclear. Looked up from germline, CDR1 is SEHNR and CDR2 is FQNEAQ (reference sequence). V dropped 4 bases and J dropped 7 bases, with 10 bases sitting between them. The CDR3 runs to 12 residues. CDR3 protein: CASSSPWAGYTF. The CDR3 DNA reads TGTGCCAGCAGCTCCCCCTGGGCTGGCTACACCTTC.

This clone has only one observation. This chain links TRBV5-6 with TRBJ2-7, with a possible D match to TRBD2 (6 bases). This CDR3 is 14 amino acids long. In germline, CDR1 is SGHDT, CDR2 YYEEEE. V was shortened by 4 bases and J by 11 bases, with 22 bases between the two germline ends. The DNA of the CDR3 is TGTGCCAGCAGCCCTGCCCCCGGACCATGGGAGGAGTACTTC. Translation: CASSPAPGPWEEYF.

V gene TRBV2 combines with J gene TRBJ2-7; TRBD1 matches at 7 bases. The CDR3 has 12 residues. The germline V gene has CDR1 SNHLY and CDR2 FYNNEI. V lost 6 bases to trimming and J lost 4 bases; unmatched junction nucleotides: 3. CDR3 sequence (DNA): TGTGCCAGCAGACGACAGGGTTACGAGCAGTACTTC. Translation gives CASRRQGYEQYF.

The chain links TRBV7-2 to TRBJ1-5; D may be TRBD1 (6 bases). Germline CDR1 and CDR2: SGHTA and FQGNSA. The CDR3 contains 15 residues. Trimming cost V 1 base and J 5 bases, with 12 bases left between them. CDR3 region: CASSLVRDRYQPQHF. CDR3 coding DNA: TGTGCCAGCAGCTTAGTTCGCGACAGGTATCAGCCCCAGCATTTT. Looking up the rest from reference TRBV7-2 and TRBJ1-5 gives the full variable domain: GAGVSQSPSNKVTEKGKDVELRCDPISGHTALYWYRQSLGQGLEFLIYFQGNSAPDKSGLPSDRFSAERTGGSVSTLTIQRTQQEDSAVYLCASSLVRDRYQPQHFGDGTRLSIL.

The rearrangement joins TRBV5-4 to TRBJ1-2, with D hard to call. V lost 3 bases, J lost 8 bases, and 14 bases lay in between. Germline V gives CDR1 SGHNT, CDR2 YYREEE (reference sequence). The CDR3 extends over 13 amino acids. CDR3: CASSWERERGYTF. CDR3 nucleotide sequence: TGTGCCAGCAGCTGGGAGAGGGAGAGGGGCTACACCTTC.

This chain links TRBV18 with TRBJ2-7; a weak D match, TRBD1 (6 bases). Germline CDR1 KGHSH, CDR2 LQKENI. This CDR3 spans 15 amino acids. Trimming took 2 bases from V and 2 from J, leaving 13 bases between them. The CDR3 spells CASSPTSGTTYEQYF. DNA for the CDR3: TGTGCCAGCTCACCAACGTCCGGGACAACCTACGAGCAGTACTTC.

CDR3 bases: TGTGCCAGTAGTAAAGGGGGTACGTACCAAGAGACCCAGTACTTC. Encoded protein: CASSKGGTYQETQYF. This chain joins TRBV19 and TRBJ2-5; a weak D match, TRBD1 (6 bases). Looked up from germline, CDR1 is LNHDA and CDR2 is SQIVND (reference sequence). Between the trimmed V and J ends, which lost 4 bases and 0 bases, there was a span of 12 bases. The CDR3 extends over 15 amino acids.

The rearrangement joins TRBV27 to TRBJ2-5; D is unresolved. CDR1 is MNHEY, CDR2 SMNVEV, per germline (reference sequence). This CDR3 spans 13 amino acids. Trimming took 2 bases from V and 3 from J, leaving 7 bases between them. CDR3 in amino acids: CASSLNREETQYF. DNA of the CDR3: TGTGCCAGCAGTTTAAATCGGGAAGAGACCCAGTACTTC.

The V and J genes are TRBV7-7 and TRBJ2-7, with no clear D. Looked up from germline, CDR1 is SSHAT and CDR2 is FNYEAQ (reference sequence). This CDR3 is built from 16 residues. Trimming removed 5 bases from V and 2 bases from J, with 19 bases in between. This CDR3 is CASSPSNSIKAYEQYF. CDR3 sequence (DNA): TGTGCCAGCAGCCCGAGTAACAGTATAAAGGCCTACGAGCAGTACTTC.

The V gene is TRBV9, the J gene TRBJ2-1; 12 nucleotides align to TRBD2. J was trimmed by 2 bases and V by 4 bases; bases with no gene match: 4. Germline values: CDR1 SGDLS, CDR2 YYNGEE. The CDR3 extends over 16 amino acids. DNA for the CDR3: TGTGCCAGCAGCCAGACTAGCGGGAGTACCTACAATGAGCAGTTCTTC. The encoded protein is CASSQTSGSTYNEQFF.

The chain combines TRBV7-9 with TRBJ1-1; D may be TRBD1 (6 bases). Per germline, CDR1 SEHNR and CDR2 FQNEAQ (reference sequence). The CDR3 sequence is 17 residues long. V lost 5 bases and J lost 0, with 19 bases in between. The CDR3 region is CASSLRQAWGMNTEAFF. The CDR3 DNA follows: TGTGCCAGCAGCCTTCGACAGGCCTGGGGCATGAACACTGAAGCTTTCTTT.

The chain combines TRBV19 with TRBJ1-1, with 7 bases that match TRBD1. Germline V gives CDR1 LNHDA, CDR2 SQIVND (reference sequence). The CDR3 has 14 residues. The trim removed 3 bases at V and 5 bases at J, leaving 6 bases unmatched. CDR3 residues: CASSIAQGETEAFF. The DNA for the CDR3 is TGTGCCAGTAGTATTGCTCAGGGGGAGACTGAAGCTTTCTTT.

V gene TRBV19 combines with J gene TRBJ2-3; 12 bases are shared with TRBD1. The ends lost 3 bases at V and 4 bases at J; junction bases unmatched: 11. The length of the CDR3 is 18 residues. Germline CDR1 reads LNHDA; CDR2 reads SQIVND (reference sequence). CDR3 sequence (DNA): TGTGCCAGTAGTATTTCCCCTTGGGACAGGGGGCGAGCAGATACGCAGTATTTT. This gives the protein CASSISPWDRGRADTQYF.

This chain links TRBV5-1 with TRBJ2-3, with D unresolved. The CDR3 covers 12 residues. V lost 0 bases and J 6 bases, leaving 5 bases between the germline ends. CDR1 SGHRS and CDR2 YFSETQ come from the germline V gene. As DNA, the CDR3 is TGCGCCAGCAGCTTGGCTGGCGATACGCAGTATTTT. Amino acids: CASSLAGDTQYF.